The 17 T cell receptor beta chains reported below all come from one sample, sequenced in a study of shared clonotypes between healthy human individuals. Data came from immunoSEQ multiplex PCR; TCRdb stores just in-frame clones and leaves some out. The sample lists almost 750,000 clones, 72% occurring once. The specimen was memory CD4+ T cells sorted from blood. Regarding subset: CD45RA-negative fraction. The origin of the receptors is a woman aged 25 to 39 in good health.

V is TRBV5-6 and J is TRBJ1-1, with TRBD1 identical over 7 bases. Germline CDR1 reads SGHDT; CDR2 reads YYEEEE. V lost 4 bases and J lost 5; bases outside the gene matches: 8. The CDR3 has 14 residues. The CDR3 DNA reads TGTGCCAGCAGCCTGGAAGGGGGCAGGACTGAAGCTTTCTTT. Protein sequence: CASSLEGGRTEAFF.

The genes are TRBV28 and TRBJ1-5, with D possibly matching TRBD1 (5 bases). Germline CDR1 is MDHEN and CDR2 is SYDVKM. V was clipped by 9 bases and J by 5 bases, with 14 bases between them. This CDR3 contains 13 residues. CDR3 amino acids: CASISGSDQPQHF. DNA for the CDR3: TGTGCCAGTATCTCAGGGTCCGATCAGCCCCAGCATTTT.

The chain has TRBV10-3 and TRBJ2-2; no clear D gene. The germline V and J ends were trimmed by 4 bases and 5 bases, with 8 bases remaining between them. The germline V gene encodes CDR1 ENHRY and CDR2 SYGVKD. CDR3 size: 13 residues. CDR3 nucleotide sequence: TGTGCCATCAGTGGAGCAGGTACCGGGGAGCTGTTTTTT. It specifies CAISGAGTGELFF.

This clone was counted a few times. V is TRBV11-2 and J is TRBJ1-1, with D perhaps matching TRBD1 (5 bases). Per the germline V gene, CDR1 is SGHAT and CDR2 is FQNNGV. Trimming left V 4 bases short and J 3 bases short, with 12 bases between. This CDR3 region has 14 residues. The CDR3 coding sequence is TGTGCCAGCAGCTGGGCAGGGTTGGACACTGAAGCTTTCTTT. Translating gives CASSWAGLDTEAFF.

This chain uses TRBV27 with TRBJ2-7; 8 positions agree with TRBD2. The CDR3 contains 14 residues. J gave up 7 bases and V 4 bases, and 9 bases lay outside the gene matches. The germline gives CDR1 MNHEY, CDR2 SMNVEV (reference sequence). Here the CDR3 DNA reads TGTGCCAGCAGTTCTAAGGGGACTAGGTATGAGCAGTACTTC. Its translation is CASSSKGTRYEQYF.

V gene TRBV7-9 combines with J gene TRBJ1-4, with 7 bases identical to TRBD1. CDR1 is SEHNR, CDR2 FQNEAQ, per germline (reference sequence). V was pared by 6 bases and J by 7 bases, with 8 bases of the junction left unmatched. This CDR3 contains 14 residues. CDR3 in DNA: TGTGCCAGCAGGAACGACAGGGTCGGTGAAAAACTGTTTTTT. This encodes CASRNDRVGEKLFF.

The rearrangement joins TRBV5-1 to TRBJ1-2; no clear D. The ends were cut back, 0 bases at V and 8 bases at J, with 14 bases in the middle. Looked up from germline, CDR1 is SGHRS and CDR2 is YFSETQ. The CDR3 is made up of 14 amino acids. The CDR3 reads CASSLGVSPGGYTF. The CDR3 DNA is TGCGCCAGCAGCTTGGGAGTCAGTCCGGGCGGCTACACCTTC. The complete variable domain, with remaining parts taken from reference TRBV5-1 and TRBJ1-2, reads KAGVTQTPRYLIKTRGQQVTLSCSPISGHRSVSWYQQTPGQGLQFLFEYFSETQRNKGNFPGRFSGRQFSNSRSEMNVSTLELGDSALYLCASSLGVSPGGYTFGSGTRLTVV.

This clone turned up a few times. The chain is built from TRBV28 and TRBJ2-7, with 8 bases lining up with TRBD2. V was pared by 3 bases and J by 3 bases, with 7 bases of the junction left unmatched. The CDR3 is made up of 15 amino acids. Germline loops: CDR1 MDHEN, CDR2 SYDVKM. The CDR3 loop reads CASSLKRERGYEQYF. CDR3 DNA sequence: TGTGCCAGCAGTTTGAAGCGGGAGAGGGGCTACGAGCAGTACTTC.

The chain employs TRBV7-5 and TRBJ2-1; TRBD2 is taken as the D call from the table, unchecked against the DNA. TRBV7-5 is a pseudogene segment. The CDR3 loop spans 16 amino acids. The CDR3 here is CVRSFVGTSGDNEQFF. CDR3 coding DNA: TGTGTCAGAAGCTTCGTCGGGACTAGCGGAGACAATGAGCAGTTCTTC.

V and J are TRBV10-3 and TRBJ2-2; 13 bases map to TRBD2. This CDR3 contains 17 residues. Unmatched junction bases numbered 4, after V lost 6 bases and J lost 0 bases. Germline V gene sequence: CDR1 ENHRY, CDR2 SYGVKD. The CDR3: CAISVGTSGANTGELFF. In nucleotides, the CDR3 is TGTGCCATCAGCGTCGGGACTAGCGGGGCGAACACCGGGGAGCTGTTTTTT.

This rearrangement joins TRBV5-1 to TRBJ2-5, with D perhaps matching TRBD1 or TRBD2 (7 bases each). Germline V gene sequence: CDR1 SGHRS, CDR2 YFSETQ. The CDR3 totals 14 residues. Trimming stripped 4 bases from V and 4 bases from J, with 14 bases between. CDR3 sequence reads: CASSSGTEAETQYF. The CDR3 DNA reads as TGCGCCAGCAGCAGCGGGACAGAGGCAGAGACCCAGTACTTC.

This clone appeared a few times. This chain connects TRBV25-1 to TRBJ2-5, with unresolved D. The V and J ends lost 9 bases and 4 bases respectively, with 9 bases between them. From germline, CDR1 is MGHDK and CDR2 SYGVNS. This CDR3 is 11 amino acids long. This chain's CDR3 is CASTSTETQYF. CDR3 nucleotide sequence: TGTGCCAGTACCTCGACAGAGACCCAGTACTTC.

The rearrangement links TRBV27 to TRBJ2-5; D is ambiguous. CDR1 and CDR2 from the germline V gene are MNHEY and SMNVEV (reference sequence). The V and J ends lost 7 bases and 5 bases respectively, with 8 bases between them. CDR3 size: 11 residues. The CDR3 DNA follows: TGTGCCAGCAAGGGTTGGGAGACCCAGTACTTC. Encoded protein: CASKGWETQYF.

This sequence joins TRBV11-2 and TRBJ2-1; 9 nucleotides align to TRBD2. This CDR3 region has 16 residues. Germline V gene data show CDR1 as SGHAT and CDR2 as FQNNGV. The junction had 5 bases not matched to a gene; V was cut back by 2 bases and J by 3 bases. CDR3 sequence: CASSLSQTSGYNEQFF. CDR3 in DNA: TGTGCCAGCAGCTTAAGTCAGACTAGCGGCTACAATGAGCAGTTCTTC. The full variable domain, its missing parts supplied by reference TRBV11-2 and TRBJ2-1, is EAGVAQSPRYKIIEKRQSVAFWCNPISGHATLYWYQQILGQGPKLLIQFQNNGVVDDSQLPKDRFSAERLKGVDSTLKIQPAKLEDSAVYLCASSLSQTSGYNEQFFGPGTRLTVL.

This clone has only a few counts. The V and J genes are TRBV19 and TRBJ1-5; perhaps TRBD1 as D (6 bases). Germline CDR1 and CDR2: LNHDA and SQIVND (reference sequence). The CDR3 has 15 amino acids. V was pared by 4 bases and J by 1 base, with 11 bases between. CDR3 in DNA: TGTGCCAGTAGTAGTGGACAGCTAAGCAATCAGCCCCAGCATTTT. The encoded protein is CASSSGQLSNQPQHF.

CDR3 region: CASSLQAGALTQYF. The CDR3 DNA reads as TGTGCCAGCAGTTTACAGGCGGGAGCCCTCACGCAGTATTTT. This chain links TRBV28 with TRBJ2-3; TRBD2 matches 7 bases. CDR3 length equals 14 residues. Germline values: CDR1 MDHEN, CDR2 SYDVKM. V was pared by 2 bases and J by 9 bases, with 8 bases of the junction left unmatched.

The CDR3 region is CASSQRGLQGGFF. For the CDR3, the DNA is TGTGCCAGCAGTCAAAGGGGTCTCCAAGGGGGGTTCTTC. This chain joins TRBV6-1 and TRBJ2-1, with D perhaps TRBD1 (6 bases). V dropped 5 bases and J dropped 15 bases, with 20 bases sitting between them. Germline CDR1 is MNHNS and CDR2 is SASEGT. The CDR3 has 13 residues.